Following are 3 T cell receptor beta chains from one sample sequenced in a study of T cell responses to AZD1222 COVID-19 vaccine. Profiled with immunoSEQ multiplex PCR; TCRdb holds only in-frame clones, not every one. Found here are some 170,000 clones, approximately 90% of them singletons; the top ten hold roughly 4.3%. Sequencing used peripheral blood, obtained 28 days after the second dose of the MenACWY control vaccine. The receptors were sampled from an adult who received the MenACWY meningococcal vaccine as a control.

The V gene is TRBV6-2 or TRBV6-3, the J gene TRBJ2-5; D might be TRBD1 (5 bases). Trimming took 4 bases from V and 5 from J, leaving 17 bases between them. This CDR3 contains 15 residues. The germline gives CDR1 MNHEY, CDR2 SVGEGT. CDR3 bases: TGTGCCAGCAGTTTGGCCAGGGAAGGTTGGGAGACCCAGTACTTC. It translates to CASSLAREGWETQYF.

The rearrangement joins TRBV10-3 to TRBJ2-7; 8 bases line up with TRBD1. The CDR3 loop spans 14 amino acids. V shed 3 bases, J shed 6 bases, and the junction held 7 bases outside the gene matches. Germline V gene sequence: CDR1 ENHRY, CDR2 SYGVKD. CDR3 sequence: CAISDDRGFSEQYF. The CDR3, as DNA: TGTGCCATCAGTGACGACAGGGGTTTTTCCGAGCAGTACTTC.

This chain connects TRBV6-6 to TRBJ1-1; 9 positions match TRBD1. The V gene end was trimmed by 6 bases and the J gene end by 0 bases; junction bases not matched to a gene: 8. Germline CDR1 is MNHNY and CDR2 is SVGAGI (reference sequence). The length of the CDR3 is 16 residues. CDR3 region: CASSRTGGYMNTEAFF. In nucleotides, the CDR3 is TGTGCCAGCAGCCGTACAGGGGGCTATATGAACACTGAAGCTTTCTTT.